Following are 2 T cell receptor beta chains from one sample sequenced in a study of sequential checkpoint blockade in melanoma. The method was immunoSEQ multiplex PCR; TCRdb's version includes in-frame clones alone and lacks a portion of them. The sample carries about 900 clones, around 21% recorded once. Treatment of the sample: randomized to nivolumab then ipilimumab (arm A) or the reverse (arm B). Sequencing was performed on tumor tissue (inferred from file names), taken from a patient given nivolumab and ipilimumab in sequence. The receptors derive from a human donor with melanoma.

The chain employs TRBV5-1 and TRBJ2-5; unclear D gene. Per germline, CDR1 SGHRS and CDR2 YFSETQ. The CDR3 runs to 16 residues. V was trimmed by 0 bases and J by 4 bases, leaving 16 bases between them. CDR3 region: CASSLASWVRRETQYF. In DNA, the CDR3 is TGCGCCAGCAGCTTGGCCAGTTGGGTCAGAAGAGAGACCCAGTACTTC.

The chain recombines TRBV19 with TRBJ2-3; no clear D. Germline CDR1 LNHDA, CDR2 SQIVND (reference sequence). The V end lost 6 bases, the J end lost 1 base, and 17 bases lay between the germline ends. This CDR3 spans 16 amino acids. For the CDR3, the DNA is TGTGCCAGTAGAGCAGGAGCCAGGTCGGGCACAGATACGCAGTATTTT. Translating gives CASRAGARSGTDTQYF.